The 5 T cell receptor beta chains below come from one sample, sequenced in a study of T cell clonality in common variable immunodeficiency. Profiled with immunoSEQ multiplex PCR; TCRdb holds only in-frame clones, not every one. Sampling found roughly 40,000 clones, none seen once. Input material: peripheral blood mononuclear cells. These TCRs come from a person between 18 and 75 years old in good health.

This clone was seen many times. The read ends 3 residues before the CDR3 terminus; that terminus is restored from the germline J gene. This chain connects TRBV6-1 to TRBJ1-1; 8 bases are shared with TRBD1. The CDR3 extends over 15 amino acids. Germline V gene sequence: CDR1 MNHNS, CDR2 SASEGT. V was clipped by 4 bases and J by 7 bases; unmatched bases: 11. Incomplete CDR3 DNA: TGTGCCAGCAGTGGTTGGGACAGGAACACTTTTGAA. Its translation is CASSGWDRNTFE. The whole CDR3 sequence reads CASSGWDRNTFEAFF.

This clone was found many times. The read is 3 residues too short to cover the CDR3 end, so that end is filled in from the germline J gene. This sequence joins TRBV7-2 and TRBJ2-5; TRBD1 matches 8 bases. Looked up from germline, CDR1 is SGHTA and CDR2 is FQGNSA. V was clipped by 1 base and J by 5 bases; unmatched bases: 6. The CDR3 spans 15 residues. The CDR3 spells CASSLVRQGTETQYF. The CDR3 bases that were read are TGTGCCAGCAGCTTAGTAAGACAGGGGACGGAGACC.

There are many counts of this clone. The covered CDR3 bases are TGTGCCAGCAGTGGGACAGGGCTAAACTACGAG. It specifies CASSGTGLNYE. The full CDR3 protein is CASSGTGLNYEQYF. The gene calls are TRBV6-1 and TRBJ2-7, with 8 bases lining up with TRBD1. The read terminates 3 residues ahead of where the CDR3 ends, so the germline J gene completes it. The CDR3 covers 14 residues. The germline gives CDR1 MNHNS, CDR2 SASEGT. Trimming at V came to 4 bases and at J to 3 bases, leaving 5 bases not matched to a gene.

This clone was observed at least ten times. The read ends 3 residues before the CDR3 terminus; that terminus is restored from the germline J gene. The chain carries TRBV19 and TRBJ1-1, with D unresolved. The CDR3 contains 15 residues. Trimming stripped 6 bases from V and 1 base from J, with 15 bases between. Germline V CDR1 and CDR2: LNHDA, SQIVND (reference sequence). The part of the CDR3 DNA that was read is TGTGCCAGTAGAAAAGGAGAACAGAAGAACACTGAA. It codes for CASRKGEQKNTE. The entire CDR3 sequence reads CASRKGEQKNTEAFF. Full variable domain (rest looked up from reference TRBV19 and TRBJ1-1): DGGITQSPKYLFRKEGQNVTLSCEQNLNHDAMYWYRQDPGQGLRLIYYSQIVNDFQKGDIAEGYSVSREKKESFPLTVTSAQKNPTAFYLCASRKGEQKNTEAFFGQGTRLTVV.

This clone has a count of ten or more. The read ends 3 residues before the CDR3 terminus; that terminus is restored from the germline J gene. The chain joins TRBV5-1 to TRBJ2-7; 8 nucleotides match TRBD1. Unmatched junction bases numbered 11, after V lost 0 bases and J lost 3 bases. Germline CDR1 reads SGHRS; CDR2 reads YFSETQ. The CDR3 contains 17 residues. The sequenced CDR3 bases are TGCGCCAGCAGCTTGGCAACCGGATCGGGACAGGTCTACGAG. It encodes CASSLATGSGQVYE. The complete CDR3 sequence is CASSLATGSGQVYEQYF. Full variable domain (rest looked up from reference TRBV5-1 and TRBJ2-7): KAGVTQTPRYLIKTRGQQVTLSCSPISGHRSVSWYQQTPGQGLQFLFEYFSETQRNKGNFPGRFSGRQFSNSRSEMNVSTLELGDSALYLCASSLATGSGQVYEQYFGPGTRLTVT.